This T cell receptor beta chain appears in the sequencing data of a study of blood T cells in healthy people across ages. This clonotype was detected a few times. Its antigen remains unknown. The CDR3 length is 14 residues. Between the trimmed V and J ends, which lost 5 bases and 4 bases, there was a span of 12 bases. Germline CDR1 MNHEY, CDR2 SVGAGI. The use of a sample-barcoded 5' primer and a J-beta primer mix characterized a second PCR of 7 to 11 cycles. Each CDR3 protein gets one entry after TCRdb re-called the 5' RACE reads with MiXCR. This sample has around 1,100,000 distinct CDR3 sequences, with roughly two fifths found just once. Overall study results and limits: Researchers deemed the diversity estimates from one million T cells underestimates.

This clonotype was sampled from a man aged 18-30 years in good health. The sequenced sample was blood. The rearrangement links TRBV6-5 to TRBJ1-5; D is possibly TRBD1 (6 bases). DNA for the CDR3: TGTGCCAGCAGTACGGACAGACGTAATCAGCCCCAGCATTTT. Protein sequence: CASSTDRRNQPQHF.